What follows is one T cell receptor (beta chain) and its context. V shed 3 bases and J shed 1 base, with 13 bases lying between them. The CDR3 totals 15 residues. Looked up from germline, CDR1 is SGDLS and CDR2 is YYNGEE. Authors' data handling: The authors estimated nucleated cell counts from reference gene primer amplification. Generated by immunoSEQ multiplex PCR, the TCRdb table keeps only in-frame clones and is missing some. For V, J and clone size, that table is used; D and trimming come from the DNA. The profile covers about 320,000 clones, with 85% appearing a single time and around 2% taken by the ten largest. The data derive from a study of blood T cell repertoires in COVID-19.

The specimen was PBMCs or T cells enriched from blood (not recorded which). The receptor was derived from a woman between 25 and 40 years old who had been exposed to COVID-19. The rearrangement links TRBV9 to TRBJ1-1; no firm D call. CDR3 in amino acids: CASSAVVGRNTEAFF. The DNA of the CDR3 is TGTGCCAGCAGCGCCGTCGTTGGGCGGAACACTGAAGCTTTCTTT. The whole variable domain, filled in from reference TRBV9 and TRBJ1-1, reads DSGVTQTPKHLITATGQRVTLRCSPRSGDLSVYWYQQSLDQGLQFLIQYYNGEERAKGNILERFSAQQFPDLHSELNLSSLELGDSALYFCASSAVVGRNTEAFFGQGTRLTVV.